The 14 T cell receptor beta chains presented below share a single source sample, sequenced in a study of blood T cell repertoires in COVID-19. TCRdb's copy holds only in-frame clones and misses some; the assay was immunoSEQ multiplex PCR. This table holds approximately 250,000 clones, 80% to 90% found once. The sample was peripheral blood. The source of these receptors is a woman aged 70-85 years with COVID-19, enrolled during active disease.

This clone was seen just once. The CDR3 reads CASSPISGVGEKLFF. In DNA form, the CDR3 reads TGTGCCAGCTCACCAATTTCGGGTGTCGGTGAAAAACTGTTTTTT. The chain combines TRBV18 with TRBJ1-4, with D uncertain. Germline CDR1 reads KGHSH; CDR2 reads LQKENI. The V end was cut by 2 bases, the J end by 7 bases, with 14 bases between. There are 15 residues in the CDR3.

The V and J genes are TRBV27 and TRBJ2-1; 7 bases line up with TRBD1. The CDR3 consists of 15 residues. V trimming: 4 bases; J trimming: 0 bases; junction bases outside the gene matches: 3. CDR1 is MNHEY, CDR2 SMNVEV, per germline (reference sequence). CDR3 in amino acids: CASSSGTVSYNEQFF. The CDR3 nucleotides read TGTGCCAGCAGTTCCGGGACAGTCTCCTACAATGAGCAGTTCTTC.

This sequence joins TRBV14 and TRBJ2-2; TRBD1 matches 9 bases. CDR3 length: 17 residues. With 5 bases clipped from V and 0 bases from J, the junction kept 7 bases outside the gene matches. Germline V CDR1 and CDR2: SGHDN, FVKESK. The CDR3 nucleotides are TGTGCCAGCAGCGGCTACAGGGGGCAGACGAACACCGGGGAGCTGTTTTTT. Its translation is CASSGYRGQTNTGELFF.

This CDR3 reads CASSSSTGANTGELFF. The CDR3 nucleotides read TGTGCCAGCAGCTCCTCGACAGGTGCGAACACCGGGGAGCTGTTTTTT. This chain joins TRBV7-3 and TRBJ2-2, with a weak D call TRBD1 (6 bases). CDR1 is SGHTA, CDR2 FQGTGA, per germline. The ends were cut back, 4 bases at V and 0 bases at J, with 12 bases in the middle. The CDR3 spans 16 residues.

The CDR3 loop is CASKRTSGTYSYEQYF. Here the CDR3 DNA reads TGTGCCAGTAAACGGACTAGCGGGACTTACTCCTACGAGCAGTACTTC. J is TRBJ2-7 and V is TRBV19, with TRBD2 matching 12 bases. The CDR3 contains 16 residues. After removal of 7 bases from V and 0 bases from J, the junction contained 7 bases not matched to a gene. Germline loops: CDR1 LNHDA, CDR2 SQIVND (reference sequence).

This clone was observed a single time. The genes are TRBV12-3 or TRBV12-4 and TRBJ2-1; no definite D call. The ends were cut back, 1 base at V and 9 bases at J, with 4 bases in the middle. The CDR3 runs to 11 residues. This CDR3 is CASSLVAEQFF. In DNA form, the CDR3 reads TGTGCCAGCAGTTTAGTAGCTGAGCAGTTCTTC.

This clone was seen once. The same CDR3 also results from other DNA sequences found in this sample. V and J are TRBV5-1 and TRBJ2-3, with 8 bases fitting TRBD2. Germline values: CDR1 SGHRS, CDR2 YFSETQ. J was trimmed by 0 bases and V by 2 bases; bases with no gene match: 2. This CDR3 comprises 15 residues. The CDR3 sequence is CASSFSGTSTDTQYF. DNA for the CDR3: TGCGCCAGCAGCTTTAGCGGGACTAGCACAGATACGCAGTATTTT.

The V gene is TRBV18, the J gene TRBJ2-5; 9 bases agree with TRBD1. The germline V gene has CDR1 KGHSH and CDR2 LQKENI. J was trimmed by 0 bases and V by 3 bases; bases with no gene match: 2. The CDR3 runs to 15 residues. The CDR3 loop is CASSPGTGNQETQYF. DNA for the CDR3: TGTGCCAGCTCACCCGGGACAGGGAACCAAGAGACCCAGTACTTC.

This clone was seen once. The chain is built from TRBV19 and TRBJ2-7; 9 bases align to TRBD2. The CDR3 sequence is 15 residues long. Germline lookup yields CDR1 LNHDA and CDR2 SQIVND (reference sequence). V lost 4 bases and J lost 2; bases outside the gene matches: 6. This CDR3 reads CASSTSGLAPYEQYF. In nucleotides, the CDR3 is TGTGCCAGTAGTACCTCGGGACTAGCTCCCTACGAGCAGTACTTC.

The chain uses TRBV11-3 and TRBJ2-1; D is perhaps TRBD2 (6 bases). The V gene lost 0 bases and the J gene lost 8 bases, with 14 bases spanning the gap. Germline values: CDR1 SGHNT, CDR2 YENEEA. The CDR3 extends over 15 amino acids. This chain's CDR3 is CASSLDGTVDDEQFF. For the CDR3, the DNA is TGTGCCAGCAGCTTAGATGGGACTGTGGACGATGAGCAGTTCTTC.

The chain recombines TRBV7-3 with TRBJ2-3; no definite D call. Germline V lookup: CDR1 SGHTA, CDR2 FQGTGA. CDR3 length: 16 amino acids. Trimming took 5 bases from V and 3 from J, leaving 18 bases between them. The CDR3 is CASSQHLGLRTDTQYF. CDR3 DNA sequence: TGTGCCAGCAGCCAACACCTGGGCCTTCGAACAGATACGCAGTATTTT.

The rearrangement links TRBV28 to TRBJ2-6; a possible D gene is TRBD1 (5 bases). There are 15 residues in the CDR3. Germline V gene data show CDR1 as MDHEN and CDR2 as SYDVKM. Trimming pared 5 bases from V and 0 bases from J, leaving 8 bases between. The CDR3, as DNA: TGTGCCAGCAGTGACGACAGCTCTGGGGCCAACGTCCTGACTTTC. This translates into CASSDDSSGANVLTF.

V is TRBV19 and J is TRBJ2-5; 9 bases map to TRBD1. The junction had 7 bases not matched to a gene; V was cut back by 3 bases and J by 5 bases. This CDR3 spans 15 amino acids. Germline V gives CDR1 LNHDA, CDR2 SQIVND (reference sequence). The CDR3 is CASSILQGARETQYF. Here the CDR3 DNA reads TGTGCCAGTAGTATTTTACAGGGGGCCCGGGAGACCCAGTACTTC.

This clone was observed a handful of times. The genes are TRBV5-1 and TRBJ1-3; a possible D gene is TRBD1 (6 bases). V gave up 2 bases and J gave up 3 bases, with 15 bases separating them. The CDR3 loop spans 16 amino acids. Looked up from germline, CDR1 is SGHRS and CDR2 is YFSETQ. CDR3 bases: TGCGCCAGCAGCTTATTACAGGGTTTCATTGGAAACACCATATATTTT. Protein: CASSLLQGFIGNTIYF.